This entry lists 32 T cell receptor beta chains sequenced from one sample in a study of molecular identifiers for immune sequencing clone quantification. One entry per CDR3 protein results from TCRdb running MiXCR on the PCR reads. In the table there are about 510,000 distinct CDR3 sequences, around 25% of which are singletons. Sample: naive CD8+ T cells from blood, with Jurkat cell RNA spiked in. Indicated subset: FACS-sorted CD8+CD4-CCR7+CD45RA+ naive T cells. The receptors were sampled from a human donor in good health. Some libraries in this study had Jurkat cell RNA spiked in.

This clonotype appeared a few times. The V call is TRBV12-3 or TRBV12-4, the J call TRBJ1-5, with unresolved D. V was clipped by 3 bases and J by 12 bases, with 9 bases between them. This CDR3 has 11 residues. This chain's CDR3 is CASSLGQNQHF. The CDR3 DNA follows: TGTGCCAGCAGTTTGGGTCAGAACCAGCATTTT.

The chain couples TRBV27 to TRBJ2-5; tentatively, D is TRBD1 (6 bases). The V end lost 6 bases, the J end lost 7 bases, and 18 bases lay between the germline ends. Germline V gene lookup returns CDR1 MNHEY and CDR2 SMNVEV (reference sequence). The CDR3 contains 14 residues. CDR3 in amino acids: CASREQTGARTQYF. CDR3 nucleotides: TGTGCCAGCAGGGAGCAGACAGGAGCTCGGACCCAGTACTTC.

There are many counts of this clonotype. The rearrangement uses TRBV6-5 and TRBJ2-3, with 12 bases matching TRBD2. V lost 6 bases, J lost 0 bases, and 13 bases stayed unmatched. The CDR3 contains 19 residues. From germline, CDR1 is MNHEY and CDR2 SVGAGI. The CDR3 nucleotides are TGTGCCAGCAGCCCCACAGGGCTAGCGGGGGGGCCTAGCACAGATACGCAGTATTTT. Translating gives CASSPTGLAGGPSTDTQYF.

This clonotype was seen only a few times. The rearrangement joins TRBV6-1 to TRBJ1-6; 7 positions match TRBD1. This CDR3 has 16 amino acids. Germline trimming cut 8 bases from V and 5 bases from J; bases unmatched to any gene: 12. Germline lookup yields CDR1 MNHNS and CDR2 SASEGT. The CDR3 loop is CASGPLVTGDNSPLHF. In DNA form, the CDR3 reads TGTGCCAGCGGTCCGTTGGTCACAGGGGATAATTCACCCCTCCACTTT.

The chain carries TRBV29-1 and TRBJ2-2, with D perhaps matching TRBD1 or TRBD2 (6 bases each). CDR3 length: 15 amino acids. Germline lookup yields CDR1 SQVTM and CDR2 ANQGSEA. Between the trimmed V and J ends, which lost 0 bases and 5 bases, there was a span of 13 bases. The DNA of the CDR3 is TGCAGCGTTGAAGATATACAGGGAGGTACCGGGGAGCTGTTTTTT. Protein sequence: CSVEDIQGGTGELFF.

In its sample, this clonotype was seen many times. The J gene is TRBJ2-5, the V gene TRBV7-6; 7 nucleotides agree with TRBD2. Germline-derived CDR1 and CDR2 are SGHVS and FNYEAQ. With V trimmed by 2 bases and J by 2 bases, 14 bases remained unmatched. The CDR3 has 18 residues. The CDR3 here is CASSLSLSLEAGQETQYF. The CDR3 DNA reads TGTGCCAGCAGCTTATCTCTTAGTCTCGAAGCGGGACAAGAGACCCAGTACTTC.

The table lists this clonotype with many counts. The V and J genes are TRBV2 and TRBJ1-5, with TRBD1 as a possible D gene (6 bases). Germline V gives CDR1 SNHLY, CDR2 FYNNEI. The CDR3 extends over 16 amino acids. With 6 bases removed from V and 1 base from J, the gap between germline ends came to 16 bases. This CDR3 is CASSAGETGSNQPQHF. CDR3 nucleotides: TGTGCCAGCAGCGCCGGAGAAACAGGGAGCAATCAGCCCCAGCATTTT.

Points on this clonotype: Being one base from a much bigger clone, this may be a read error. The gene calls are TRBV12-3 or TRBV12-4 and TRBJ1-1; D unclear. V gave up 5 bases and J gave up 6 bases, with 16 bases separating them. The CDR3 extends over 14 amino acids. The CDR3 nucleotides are TGTGCCAGCAGTGAAAAGGACCCTGACTCTGAAGCTTTCTTT. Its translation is CASSEKDPDSEAFF.

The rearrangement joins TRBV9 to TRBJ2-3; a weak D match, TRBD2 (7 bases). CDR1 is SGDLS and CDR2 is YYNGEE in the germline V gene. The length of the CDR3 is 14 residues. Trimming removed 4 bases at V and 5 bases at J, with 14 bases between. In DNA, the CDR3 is TGTGCCAGCAGCCTTGGGGGGGCCGGAGATACGCAGTATTTT. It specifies CASSLGGAGDTQYF.

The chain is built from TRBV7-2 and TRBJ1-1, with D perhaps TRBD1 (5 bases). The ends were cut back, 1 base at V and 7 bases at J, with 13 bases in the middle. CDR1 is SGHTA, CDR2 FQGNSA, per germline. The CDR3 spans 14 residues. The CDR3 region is CASSLVSPTDEAFF. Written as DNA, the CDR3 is TGTGCCAGCAGCTTAGTCTCCCCGACAGATGAAGCTTTCTTT. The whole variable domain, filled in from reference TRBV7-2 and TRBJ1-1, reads GAGVSQSPSNKVTEKGKDVELRCDPISGHTALYWYRQSLGQGLEFLIYFQGNSAPDKSGLPSDRFSAERTGGSVSTLTIQRTQQEDSAVYLCASSLVSPTDEAFFGQGTRLTVV.

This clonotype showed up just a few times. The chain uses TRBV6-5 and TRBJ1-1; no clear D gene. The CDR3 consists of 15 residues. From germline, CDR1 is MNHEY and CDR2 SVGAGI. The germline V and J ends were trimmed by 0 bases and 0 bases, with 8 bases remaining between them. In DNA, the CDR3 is TGTGCCAGCAGTTACTCGAACAGAATGAACACTGAAGCTTTCTTT. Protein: CASSYSNRMNTEAFF.

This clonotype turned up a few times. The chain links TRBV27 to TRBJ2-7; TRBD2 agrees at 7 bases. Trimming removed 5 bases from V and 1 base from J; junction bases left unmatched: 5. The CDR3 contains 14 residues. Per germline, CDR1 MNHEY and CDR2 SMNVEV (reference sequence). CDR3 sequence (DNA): TGTGCCAGCAGTAAAGGGGACTATTCCTACGAGCAGTACTTC. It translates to CASSKGDYSYEQYF.

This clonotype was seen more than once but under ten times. The CDR3 coding sequence is TGTGCCAGCAGCCCCCTGCAGGGTTCACTGAACACTGAAGCTTTCTTT. Translation: CASSPLQGSLNTEAFF. V and J are TRBV11-2 and TRBJ1-1; possibly TRBD1 for D (5 bases). This CDR3 region has 16 residues. Trimming removed 5 bases at V and 0 bases at J, with 16 bases between. The germline CDR1 and CDR2 sequences are SGHAT and FQNNGV. Full variable domain (missing parts from reference TRBV11-2 and TRBJ1-1): EAGVAQSPRYKIIEKRQSVAFWCNPISGHATLYWYQQILGQGPKLLIQFQNNGVVDDSQLPKDRFSAERLKGVDSTLKIQPAKLEDSAVYLCASSPLQGSLNTEAFFGQGTRLTVV.

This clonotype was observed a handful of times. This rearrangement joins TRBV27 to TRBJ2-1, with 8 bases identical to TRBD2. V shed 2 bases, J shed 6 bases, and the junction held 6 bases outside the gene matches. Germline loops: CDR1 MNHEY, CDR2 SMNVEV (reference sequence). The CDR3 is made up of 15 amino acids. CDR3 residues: CASSLATGGVNEQFF. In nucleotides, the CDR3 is TGTGCCAGCAGTTTAGCTACGGGAGGGGTCAATGAGCAGTTCTTC.

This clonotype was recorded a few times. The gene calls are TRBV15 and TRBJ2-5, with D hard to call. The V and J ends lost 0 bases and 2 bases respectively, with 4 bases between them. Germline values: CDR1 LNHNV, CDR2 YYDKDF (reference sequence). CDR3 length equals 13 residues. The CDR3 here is CATSREHQETQYF. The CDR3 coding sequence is TGTGCCACCAGCAGAGAACATCAAGAGACCCAGTACTTC.

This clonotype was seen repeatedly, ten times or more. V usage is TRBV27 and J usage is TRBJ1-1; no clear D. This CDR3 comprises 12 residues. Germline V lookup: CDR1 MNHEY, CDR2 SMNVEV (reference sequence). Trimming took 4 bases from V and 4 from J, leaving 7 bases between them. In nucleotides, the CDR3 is TGTGCCAGCAGTTCGATGGGCACTGAAGCTTTCTTT. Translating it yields CASSSMGTEAFF.

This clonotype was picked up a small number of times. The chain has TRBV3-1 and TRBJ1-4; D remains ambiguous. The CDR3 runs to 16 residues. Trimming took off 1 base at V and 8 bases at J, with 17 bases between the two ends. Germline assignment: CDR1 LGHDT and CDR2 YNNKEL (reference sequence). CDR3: CASSQGTHDGLEKLFF. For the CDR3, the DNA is TGTGCCAGCAGCCAAGGGACTCACGACGGGCTCGAAAAACTGTTTTTT.

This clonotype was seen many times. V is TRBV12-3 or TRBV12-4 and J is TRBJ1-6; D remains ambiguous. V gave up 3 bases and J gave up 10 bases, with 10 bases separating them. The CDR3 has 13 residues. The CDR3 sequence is CASSFGVSSPLHF. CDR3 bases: TGTGCCAGCAGTTTTGGGGTAAGCTCACCCCTCCACTTT.

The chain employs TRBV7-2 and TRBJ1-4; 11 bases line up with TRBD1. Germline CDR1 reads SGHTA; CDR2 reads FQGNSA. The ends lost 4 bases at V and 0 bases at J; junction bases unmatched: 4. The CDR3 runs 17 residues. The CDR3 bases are TGTGCCAGCAGCTGGCCGGGACAGGGGGCAACTAATGAAAAACTGTTTTTT. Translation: CASSWPGQGATNEKLFF.

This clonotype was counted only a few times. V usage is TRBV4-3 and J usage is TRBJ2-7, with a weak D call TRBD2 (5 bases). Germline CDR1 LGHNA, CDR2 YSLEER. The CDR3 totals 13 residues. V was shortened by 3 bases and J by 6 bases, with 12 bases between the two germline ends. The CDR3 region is CASSQGEGGEQYF. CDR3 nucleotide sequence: TGCGCCAGCAGCCAGGGAGAGGGCGGCGAGCAGTACTTC.

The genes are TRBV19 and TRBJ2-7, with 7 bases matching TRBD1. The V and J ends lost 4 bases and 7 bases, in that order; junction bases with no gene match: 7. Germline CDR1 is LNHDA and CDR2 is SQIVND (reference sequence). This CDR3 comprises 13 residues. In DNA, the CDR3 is TGTGCCAGTAGTACCGGGACAGCCGAGGAGCAGTACTTC. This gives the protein CASSTGTAEEQYF.

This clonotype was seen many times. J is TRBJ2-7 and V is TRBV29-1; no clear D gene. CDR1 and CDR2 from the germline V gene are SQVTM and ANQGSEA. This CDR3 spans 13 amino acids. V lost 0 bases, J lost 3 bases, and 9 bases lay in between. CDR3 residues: CSVEEEWGYEQYF. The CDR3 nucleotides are TGCAGCGTTGAAGAGGAATGGGGCTACGAGCAGTACTTC.

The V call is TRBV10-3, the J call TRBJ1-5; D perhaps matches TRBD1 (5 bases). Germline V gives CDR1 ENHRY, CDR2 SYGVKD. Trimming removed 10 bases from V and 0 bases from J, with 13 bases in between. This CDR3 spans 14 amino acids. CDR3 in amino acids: CATSGTDSNQPQHF. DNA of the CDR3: TGTGCCACTTCAGGGACTGATAGCAATCAGCCCCAGCATTTT.

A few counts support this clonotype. CDR3 residues: CASSLDMQETQYF. The CDR3, as DNA: TGTGCCAGCAGTTTAGATATGCAAGAGACCCAGTACTTC. This rearrangement joins TRBV12-3 or TRBV12-4 to TRBJ2-5; D is unresolved. This CDR3 contains 13 residues. The V and J ends lost 1 base and 2 bases respectively, with 5 bases between them.

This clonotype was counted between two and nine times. The CDR3 DNA is TGTGCCAGCACCTCAGGGGAGGCTTTCTTT. It yields the protein CASTSGEAFF. The V call is TRBV7-9, the J call TRBJ1-1; D may be TRBD1 (6 bases). This CDR3 has 10 residues. CDR1 is SEHNR, CDR2 FQNEAQ, per germline (reference sequence). Trimming took off 7 bases at V and 11 bases at J, with 11 bases between the two ends.

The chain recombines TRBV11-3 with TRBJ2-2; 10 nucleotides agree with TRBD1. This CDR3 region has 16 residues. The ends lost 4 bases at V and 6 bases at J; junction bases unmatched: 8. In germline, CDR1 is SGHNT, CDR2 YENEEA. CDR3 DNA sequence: TGTGCCAGCAGCTCCCGGGACAGGGGAGAGTCCGGGGAGCTGTTTTTT. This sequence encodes CASSSRDRGESGELFF.

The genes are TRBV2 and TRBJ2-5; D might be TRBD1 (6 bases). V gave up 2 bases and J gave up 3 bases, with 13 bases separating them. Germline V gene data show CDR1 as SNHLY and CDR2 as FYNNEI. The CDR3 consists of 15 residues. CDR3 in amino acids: CASSESWAGEETQYF. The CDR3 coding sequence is TGTGCCAGCAGTGAATCCTGGGCAGGGGAAGAGACCCAGTACTTC. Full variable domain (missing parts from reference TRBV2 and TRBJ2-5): EPEVTQTPSHQVTQMGQEVILRCVPISNHLYFYWYRQILGQKVEFLVSFYNNEISEKSEIFDDQFSVERPDGSNFTLKIRSTKLEDSAMYFCASSESWAGEETQYFGPGTRLLVL.

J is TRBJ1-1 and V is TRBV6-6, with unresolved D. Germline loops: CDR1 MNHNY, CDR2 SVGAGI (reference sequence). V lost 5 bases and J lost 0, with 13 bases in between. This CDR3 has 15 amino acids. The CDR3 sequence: CASSPRPGLNTEAFF. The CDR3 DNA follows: TGTGCCAGCAGTCCACGACCGGGCCTGAACACTGAAGCTTTCTTT.

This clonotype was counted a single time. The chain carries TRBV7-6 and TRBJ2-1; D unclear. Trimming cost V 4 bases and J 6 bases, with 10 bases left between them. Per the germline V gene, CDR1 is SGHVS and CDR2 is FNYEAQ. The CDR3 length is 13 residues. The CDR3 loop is CASSSPLGNEQFF. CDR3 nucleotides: TGTGCCAGCAGCTCACCCCTAGGCAATGAGCAGTTCTTC.

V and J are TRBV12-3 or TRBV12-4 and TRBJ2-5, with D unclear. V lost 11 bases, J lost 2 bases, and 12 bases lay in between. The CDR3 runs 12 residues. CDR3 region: CASRALQETQYF. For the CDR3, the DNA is TGTGCCTCTAGGGCACTTCAAGAGACCCAGTACTTC.

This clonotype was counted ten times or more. CDR3 bases: TGCGCCAGCAGCGCAGGACAGGGATCCACAGATACGCAGTATTTT. This sequence encodes CASSAGQGSTDTQYF. This chain joins TRBV4-3 and TRBJ2-3; TRBD1 matches 8 bases. The ends lost 5 bases at V and 2 bases at J; junction bases unmatched: 6. Per germline, CDR1 LGHNA and CDR2 YSLEER. The CDR3 has 15 residues.

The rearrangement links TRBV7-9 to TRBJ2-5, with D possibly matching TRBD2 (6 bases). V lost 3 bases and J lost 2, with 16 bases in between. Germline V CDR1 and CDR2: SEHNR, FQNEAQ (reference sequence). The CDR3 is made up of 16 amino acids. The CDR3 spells CASSLLRAGDQETQYF. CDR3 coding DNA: TGTGCCAGCAGCTTGCTTCGAGCGGGCGATCAAGAGACCCAGTACTTC.